These T cell receptor beta chains were read from a single sample in a study of blood T cell repertoires in COVID-19. Using immunoSEQ multiplex PCR, the repertoire was profiled, and TCRdb retains in-frame clones only, with some absent. The repertoire consists of about 42,000 clones, with 70% to 90% occurring once and the leading ten covering 12%. The sequencing input was peripheral blood. These receptor sequences come from a human donor in a cohort sampled during active COVID-19. Each CDR3 is given with its conserved first and last residue. D genes are given only for firm matches. Rows give clone size only sometimes, using once, few, many, or a class for an expanded clone.

J: TRBJ1-3
size: .
D: TRBD1
V: TRBV7-2
CDR3: CASSPYSDRGRNTIYF
DNA: TGTGCCAGCAGCCCATACTCGGACAGGGGCAGAAACACCATATATTTT

J: TRBJ1-3
size: .
D: .
V: TRBV27
CDR3: CASSVRSGNTIYF
DNA: TGTGCCAGCAGTGTCCGCTCTGGAAACACCATATATTTT

J: TRBJ2-7
size: .
D: TRBD1
V: TRBV18
CDR3: CASSKGTGVYEQYF
DNA: TGTGCCAGCTCAAAGGGGACAGGGGTTTACGAGCAGTACTTC

J: TRBJ1-1
size: .
D: .
V: TRBV7-2
CDR3: CASSLGPSGVSTEAFF
DNA: TGTGCCAGCAGCTTAGGGCCGTCGGGGGTGAGCACTGAAGCTTTCTTT

J: TRBJ1-2
size: .
D: TRBD1
V: TRBV6-1
CDR3: CASSEGPKGASYGYTF
DNA: TGTGCCAGCAGTGAAGGCCCTAAGGGGGCCAGCTATGGCTACACCTTC

J: TRBJ1-2
size: once
D: TRBD1
V: TRBV28
CDR3: CASSTRDRGGYGYTF
DNA: TGTGCCAGCAGTACACGGGACAGGGGCGGTTATGGCTACACCTTC

J: TRBJ2-1
size: .
D: TRBD1
V: TRBV10-1
CDR3: CASIPRPGGCYNEQFF
DNA: TGCGCCAGCATTCCACGACCAGGGGGCTGCTACAATGAGCAGTTCTTC

J: TRBJ1-5
size: .
D: TRBD1
V: TRBV7-2
CDR3: CASSFVQGEGQPQHF
DNA: TGTGCCAGCAGCTTTGTACAGGGGGAAGGTCAGCCCCAGCATTTT

J: TRBJ2-3
size: .
D: TRBD1
V: TRBV3-1/TRBV3-2
CDR3: CASSHRDRHPTDTQYF
DNA: TGTGCCAGCAGCCACCGGGACAGGCACCCCACAGATACGCAGTATTTT

J: TRBJ2-3
size: .
D: TRBD2
V: TRBV7-9
CDR3: CASSHASGGATDTQYF
DNA: TGTGCCAGCAGCCACGCCAGCGGGGGGGCGACAGATACGCAGTATTTT

J: TRBJ2-5
size: .
D: TRBD2
V: TRBV2
CDR3: CASRTAGAYQETQYF
DNA: TGTGCCAGCAGAACAGCGGGGGCGTACCAAGAGACCCAGTACTTC

J: TRBJ1-3
size: .
D: .
V: TRBV7-9
CDR3: CASSLEAVSGNTIYF
DNA: TGTGCCAGCAGCTTAGAGGCGGTCTCTGGAAACACCATATATTTT

J: TRBJ2-5
size: .
D: TRBD1
V: TRBV9
CDR3: CASTRDRQRETQYF
DNA: TGTGCCAGCACCCGGGACAGACAGAGGGAGACCCAGTACTTC

J: TRBJ1-1
size: .
D: .
V: TRBV28
CDR3: CATTLGGSRLNTEAFF
DNA: TGTGCCACCACGCTGGGGGGTTCCCGGTTAAACACTGAAGCTTTCTTT

J: TRBJ2-3
size: .
D: TRBD2
V: TRBV28
CDR3: CASSGSGGRTDTQYF
DNA: TGTGCCAGCAGTGGTAGCGGGGGCCGCACAGATACGCAGTATTTT

J: TRBJ2-1
size: .
D: .
V: TRBV27
CDR3: CASSLWGPHEQFF
DNA: TGTGCCAGCAGTTTATGGGGCCCCCATGAGCAGTTCTTC

J: TRBJ2-5
size: once
D: TRBD2
V: TRBV6-5
CDR3: CASSLTPRGGEETQYF
DNA: TGTGCCAGCAGTTTAACCCCGCGGGGGGGGGAAGAGACCCAGTACTTC

J: TRBJ2-5
size: .
D: TRBD1
V: TRBV7-3
CDR3: CASSWGTGRVETQYF
DNA: TGTGCCAGCAGCTGGGGGACAGGGAGGGTGGAGACCCAGTACTTC

J: TRBJ2-1
size: few
D: .
V: TRBV4-3
CDR3: CASSQEVARFHNEQFF
DNA: TGCGCCAGCAGCCAAGAGGTTGCCAGGTTCCACAATGAGCAGTTCTTC

J: TRBJ2-3
size: .
D: TRBD2
V: TRBV6-5
CDR3: CASSPRTRADTQYF
DNA: TGTGCCAGCAGTCCACGGACTAGGGCCGATACGCAGTATTTT

J: TRBJ2-3
size: .
D: .
V: TRBV28
CDR3: CASSFRLSLDTQYF
DNA: TGTGCCAGCAGTTTTCGGTTGAGCCTGGATACGCAGTATTTT

J: TRBJ1-2
size: .
D: .
V: TRBV29-1
CDR3: CSVEVTYGYTF
DNA: TGCAGCGTTGAAGTCACTTATGGCTACACCTTC

J: TRBJ1-2
size: .
D: TRBD1
V: TRBV10-3
CDR3: CAISDHGTGYGYTF
DNA: TGTGCCATCAGTGACCACGGGACAGGGTACGGCTACACCTTC

J: TRBJ2-7
size: .
D: .
V: TRBV6-5
CDR3: CASSYSRGNNEQYF
DNA: TGTGCCAGCAGTTACTCTAGGGGTAACAACGAGCAGTACTTC

J: TRBJ2-4
size: .
D: TRBD1
V: TRBV3-1/TRBV3-2
CDR3: CASSRGTAIAKNIQYF
DNA: TGTGCCAGCAGCCGAGGGACAGCTATAGCCAAAAACATTCAGTACTTC

J: TRBJ2-2
size: .
D: TRBD1
V: TRBV29-1
CDR3: CSVRTGGSTGELFF
DNA: TGCAGCGTCCGGACAGGGGGCAGTACCGGGGAGCTGTTTTTT

J: TRBJ1-1
size: .
D: .
V: TRBV11-1
CDR3: CASSHRNTEAFF
DNA: TGTGCCAGCAGCCACAGGAACACTGAAGCTTTCTTT

J: TRBJ1-4
size: .
D: TRBD1
V: TRBV30
CDR3: CAWSVQGQGATNEKLFF
DNA: TGTGCCTGGAGTGTACAGGGGCAGGGGGCCACTAATGAAAAACTGTTTTTT

J: TRBJ1-2
size: .
D: .
V: TRBV28
CDR3: CASGSGYGYTF
DNA: TGTGCCTCGGGTTCGGGCTATGGCTACACCTTC